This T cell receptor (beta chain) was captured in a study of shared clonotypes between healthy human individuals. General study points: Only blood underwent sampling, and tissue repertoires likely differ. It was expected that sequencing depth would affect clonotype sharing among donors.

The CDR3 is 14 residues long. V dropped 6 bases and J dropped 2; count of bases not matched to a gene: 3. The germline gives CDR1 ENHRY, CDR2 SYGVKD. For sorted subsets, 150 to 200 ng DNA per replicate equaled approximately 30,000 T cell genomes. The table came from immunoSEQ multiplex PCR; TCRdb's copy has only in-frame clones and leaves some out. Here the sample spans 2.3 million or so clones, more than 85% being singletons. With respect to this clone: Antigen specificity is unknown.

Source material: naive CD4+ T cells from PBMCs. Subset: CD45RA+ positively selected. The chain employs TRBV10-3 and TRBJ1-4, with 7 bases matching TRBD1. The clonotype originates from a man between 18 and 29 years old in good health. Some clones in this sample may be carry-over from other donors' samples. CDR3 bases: TGTGCCATCAGAGAGGACAGGACTAATGAAAAACTGTTTTTT. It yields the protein CAIREDRTNEKLFF.